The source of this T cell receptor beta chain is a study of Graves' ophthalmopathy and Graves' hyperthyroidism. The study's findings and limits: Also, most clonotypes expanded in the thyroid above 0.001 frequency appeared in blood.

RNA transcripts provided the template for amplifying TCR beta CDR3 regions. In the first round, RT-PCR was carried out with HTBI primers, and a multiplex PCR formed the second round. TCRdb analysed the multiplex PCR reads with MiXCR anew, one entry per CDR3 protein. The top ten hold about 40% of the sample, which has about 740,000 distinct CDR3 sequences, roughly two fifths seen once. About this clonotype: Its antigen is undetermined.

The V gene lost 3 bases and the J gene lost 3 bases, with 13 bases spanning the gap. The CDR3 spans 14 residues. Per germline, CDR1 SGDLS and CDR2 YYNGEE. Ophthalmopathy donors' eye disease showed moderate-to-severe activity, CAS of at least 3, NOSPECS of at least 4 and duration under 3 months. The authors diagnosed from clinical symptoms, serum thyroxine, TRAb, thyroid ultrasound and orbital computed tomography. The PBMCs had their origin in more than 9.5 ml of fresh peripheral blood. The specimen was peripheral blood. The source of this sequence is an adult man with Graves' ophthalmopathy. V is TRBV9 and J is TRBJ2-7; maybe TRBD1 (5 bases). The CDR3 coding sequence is TGTGCCAGCAGCGAGGGGAACAGGAACTACGAGCAGTACTTC. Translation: CASSEGNRNYEQYF. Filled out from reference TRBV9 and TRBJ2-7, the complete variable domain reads DSGVTQTPKHLITATGQRVTLRCSPRSGDLSVYWYQQSLDQGLQFLIQYYNGEERAKGNILERFSAQQFPDLHSELNLSSLELGDSALYFCASSEGNRNYEQYFGPGTRLTVT.